This T cell receptor beta chain was retrieved from a study of blood T cell repertoires in COVID-19. Study information: Italy, Spain and the United States were the sources of the convalescent and acute COVID-19 samples. The analysed material was cDNA or gDNA that came from T cells, B-cell-depleted T cells, or PBMCs.

This clone was detected once. Using immunoSEQ multiplex PCR, the repertoire was profiled, and TCRdb retains in-frame clones only, with some absent. The sample contains about 340,000 clones, around 87% of which appear only once. The V and J ends lost 5 bases and 0 bases respectively, with 11 bases between them. The length of the CDR3 is 15 residues. Germline V gives CDR1 SEHNR, CDR2 FQNEAQ (reference sequence). The gene calls are TRBV7-9 and TRBJ2-1; TRBD1 might be the D (6 bases). The TCR sequence derives from a woman aged 45 to 65 with COVID-19, enrolled during active disease. The sequenced material came from peripheral blood. Here the CDR3 DNA reads TGTGCCAGCAGCGGCCGGACAGACTCCTACAATGAGCAGTTCTTC. It specifies CASSGRTDSYNEQFF.